One sample yielded the 24 T cell receptor beta chains listed below, sequenced in a study of blood T cell repertoires in COVID-19. Method: immunoSEQ multiplex PCR; TCRdb's copy keeps in-frame clones and lacks some. Of roughly 220,000 clones listed, 86% are singletons. The sequenced sample consisted of peripheral blood. The receptor source for this set is a woman in her fifties or sixties with COVID-19, enrolled during active disease.

V is TRBV6-2 or TRBV6-3 and J is TRBJ2-1, with 8 bases aligning to TRBD2. CDR3 length equals 15 residues. V shed 5 bases, J shed 7 bases, and the junction held 10 bases outside the gene matches. CDR1 MNHEY and CDR2 SVGEGT come from the germline V gene. For the CDR3, the DNA is TGTGCCAGCAGTGACCCATCCGGGACTAGGAATGAGCAGTTCTTC. Its protein is CASSDPSGTRNEQFF.

The chain links TRBV11-2 to TRBJ2-3; 10 bases are a match to TRBD2. Germline V gene sequence: CDR1 SGHAT, CDR2 FQNNGV. The V segment lost 1 base and the J segment 7 bases; nucleotides outside the gene matches: 8. CDR3 length equals 16 residues. Here the CDR3 DNA reads TGTGCCAGCAGCTTAGTGCCTAGCGGGGGTTACCATACGCAGTATTTT. Its protein product is CASSLVPSGGYHTQYF.

The chain carries TRBV9 and TRBJ1-1, with a weak D call TRBD1 (5 bases). CDR1 SGDLS and CDR2 YYNGEE come from the germline V gene. Trimming removed 4 bases from V and 1 base from J, with 17 bases in between. CDR3 length: 16 residues. CDR3 in amino acids: CASSPTSTAKNTEAFF. CDR3 bases: TGTGCCAGCAGCCCCACCTCGACAGCCAAGAACACTGAAGCTTTCTTT.

This chain links TRBV29-1 with TRBJ1-1; tentatively, D is TRBD1 (5 bases). This CDR3 contains 16 residues. V was cut by 6 bases and J by 0 bases, with 20 bases left in between. Germline CDR1 and CDR2: SQVTM and ANQGSEA. For the CDR3, the DNA is TGCAGCGTGGGGAAAGGGGTAGGGCTCATGAACACTGAAGCTTTCTTT. It codes for CSVGKGVGLMNTEAFF. The complete variable domain, with remaining parts taken from reference TRBV29-1 and TRBJ1-1, reads SAVISQKPSRDICQRGTSLTIQCQVDSQVTMMFWYRQQPGQSLTLIATANQGSEATYESGFVIDKFPISRPNLTFSTLTVSNMSPEDSSIYLCSVGKGVGLMNTEAFFGQGTRLTVV.

V is TRBV2 and J is TRBJ1-4; D gene ambiguous. Trimming removed 6 bases from V and 8 bases from J, with 19 bases in between. This CDR3 spans 15 amino acids. CDR1 and CDR2 (germline): SNHLY, FYNNEI. The CDR3 loop is CASSDSRVIGEKLFF. The CDR3 region has the DNA TGTGCCAGCAGCGATTCGAGGGTTATAGGAGAAAAACTGTTTTTT.

The chain is built from TRBV28 and TRBJ1-2; 7 nucleotides align to TRBD1. Germline CDR1 is MDHEN and CDR2 is SYDVKM. V lost 4 bases and J lost 0; bases outside the gene matches: 14. The CDR3 consists of 18 residues. CDR3: CASSSPTGLGTPNYGYTF. The CDR3 region has the DNA TGTGCCAGCAGTTCCCCGACAGGGTTAGGGACCCCTAACTATGGCTACACCTTC.

The chain has TRBV5-4 and TRBJ1-6; 7 bases line up with TRBD1. This CDR3 has 14 amino acids. Unmatched junction bases numbered 3, after V lost 1 base and J lost 8 bases. Per germline, CDR1 SGHNT and CDR2 YYREEE (reference sequence). In nucleotides, the CDR3 is TGTGCCAGCAGCTTGAGACAGGGAGATTCACCCCTCCACTTT. It is translated as CASSLRQGDSPLHF. The complete variable domain, with remaining parts taken from reference TRBV5-4 and TRBJ1-6, reads ETGVTQSPTHLIKTRGQQVTLRCSSQSGHNTVSWYQQALGQGPQFIFQYYREEENGRGNFPPRFSGLQFPNYSSELNVNALELDDSALYLCASSLRQGDSPLHFGNGTRLTVT.

The chain has TRBV7-6 and TRBJ2-3, with no clear D. Trimming left V 1 base short and J 0 bases short, with 17 bases between. This CDR3 is 18 amino acids long. Germline V gene data show CDR1 as SGHVS and CDR2 as FNYEAQ. Here the CDR3 DNA reads TGTGCCAGCAGCTTAGGCGCCGGTGCGGTCGCTAGCACAGATACGCAGTATTTT. Translating it yields CASSLGAGAVASTDTQYF.

The V call is TRBV6-2 or TRBV6-3, the J call TRBJ1-5; 7 bases are shared with TRBD1. The ends lost 6 bases at V and 1 base at J; junction bases unmatched: 15. The CDR3 runs to 18 residues. Per germline, CDR1 MNHEY and CDR2 SVGEGT. DNA for the CDR3: TGTGCCAGCAGCCCCATAAGCTATGACAGGGCCAGCAATCAGCCCCAGCATTTT. Translating gives CASSPISYDRASNQPQHF.

The CDR3 loop reads CASTTRKTYNEQFF. CDR3 DNA: TGTGCCAGCACGACTAGGAAAACCTACAATGAGCAGTTCTTC. V and J are TRBV21-1 and TRBJ2-1; no check of the table's D call, TRBD2, against the DNA was made. TRBV21-1 is listed as a pseudogene. The CDR3 consists of 14 residues.

This clone was seen a few times. The rearrangement joins TRBV18 to TRBJ1-1; D not certain. The V and J ends lost 1 base and 0 bases respectively, with 9 bases between them. Germline V gives CDR1 KGHSH, CDR2 LQKENI. This CDR3 has 15 amino acids. DNA of the CDR3: TGTGCCAGCTCACCACGGACTACTTTGAACACTGAAGCTTTCTTT. Encoded protein: CASSPRTTLNTEAFF. Full variable domain (missing parts from reference TRBV18 and TRBJ1-1): NAGVMQNPRHLVRRRGQEARLRCSPMKGHSHVYWYRQLPEEGLKFMVYLQKENIIDESGMPKERFSAEFPKEGPSILRIQQVVRGDSAAYFCASSPRTTLNTEAFFGQGTRLTVV.

This chain joins TRBV11-3 and TRBJ2-7; a weak D match, TRBD1 (5 bases). Germline V lookup: CDR1 SGHNT, CDR2 YENEEA. The CDR3 contains 14 residues. The V gene lost 2 bases and the J gene lost 1 base, with 9 bases spanning the gap. The CDR3 sequence: CASSLTGVSYEQYF. The CDR3 DNA is TGTGCCAGCAGCTTAACAGGAGTTTCCTACGAGCAGTACTTC.

This sequence joins TRBV3-1 (or the pseudogene TRBV3-2) and TRBJ2-1; 10 positions match TRBD1. The CDR3 runs 16 residues. With 3 bases clipped from V and 4 bases from J, the junction kept 6 bases outside the gene matches. CDR1 is LGHDT and CDR2 is YNNKEL in the germline V gene (reference sequence). CDR3: CASSHSRDRGYNEQFF. The DNA of the CDR3 is TGTGCCAGCAGCCATTCCCGGGACAGGGGTTACAATGAGCAGTTCTTC.

In DNA, the CDR3 is TGTGCCAGCAGCGCCAGGGTCCCTGGAAACACCATATATTTT. The encoded protein is CASSARVPGNTIYF. The rearrangement joins TRBV5-6 to TRBJ1-3, with D possibly TRBD1 on 5 matching bases. Deletions cut 4 bases from V and 2 bases from J, with 10 bases between. Germline CDR1 is SGHDT and CDR2 is YYEEEE. There are 14 residues in the CDR3. The full variable domain, in which reference TRBV5-6 and TRBJ1-3 provide the parts outside the CDR3, is DAGVTQSPTHLIKTRGQQVTLRCSPKSGHDTVSWYQQALGQGPQFIFQYYEEEERQRGNFPDRFSGHQFPNYSSELNVNALLLGDSALYLCASSARVPGNTIYFGEGSWLTVV.

In this sample, this clone turned up a few times. V gene TRBV7-9 combines with J gene TRBJ1-2; tentatively, D is TRBD1 (5 bases). V lost 3 bases to trimming and J lost 8 bases, with 13 bases between them. Germline CDR1 is SEHNR and CDR2 is FQNEAQ (reference sequence). The CDR3 has 13 residues. The CDR3 protein is CASSFGGKEGYTF. CDR3 DNA sequence: TGTGCCAGCAGCTTCGGGGGAAAAGAGGGCTACACCTTC.

V gene TRBV27 combines with J gene TRBJ1-1; D not certain. The V end was cut by 0 bases, the J end by 4 bases, with 24 bases between. Looked up from germline, CDR1 is MNHEY and CDR2 is SMNVEV (reference sequence). The CDR3 covers 19 residues. The CDR3 DNA reads as TGTGCCAGCAGTTTATCGGTAGTGGTGAAATTCGGTGTAGTCACTGAAGCTTTCTTT. This codes for CASSLSVVVKFGVVTEAFF.

The V gene is TRBV3-1 (or the pseudogene TRBV3-2), the J gene TRBJ1-2, with 9 bases matching TRBD1. Germline lookup yields CDR1 LGHDT and CDR2 YNNKEL (reference sequence). CDR3 length: 15 amino acids. After removal of 0 bases from V and 4 bases from J, the junction contained 3 bases not matched to a gene. The DNA for the CDR3 is TGTGCCAGCAGCCAAGACACAGGGGGCGGCTATGGCTACACCTTC. Translating gives CASSQDTGGGYGYTF.

The rearrangement links TRBV11-2 to TRBJ2-7, with unresolved D. Germline V gene sequence: CDR1 SGHAT, CDR2 FQNNGV. The CDR3 is 12 residues long. Between the trimmed V and J ends, which lost 2 bases and 4 bases, there was a span of 6 bases. The CDR3 spells CASSLQTYEQYF. The CDR3, as DNA: TGTGCCAGCAGCTTACAGACTTACGAGCAGTACTTC.

The chain links TRBV11-3 to TRBJ1-2, with 7 bases matching TRBD1. The CDR3 consists of 12 residues. Germline trimming cut 5 bases from V and 14 bases from J; bases unmatched to any gene: 11. Germline V CDR1 and CDR2: SGHNT, YENEEA. CDR3 in DNA: TGTGCCAGCAGCCCGACAGGGCTCATTCCAACCTTC. Residues: CASSPTGLIPTF.

The V gene is TRBV5-4, the J gene TRBJ1-1, with 7 bases that match TRBD1. The CDR3 extends over 14 amino acids. V lost 5 bases to trimming and J lost 1 base; unmatched junction nucleotides: 5. Germline-derived CDR1 and CDR2 are SGHNT and YYREEE (reference sequence). The CDR3 DNA follows: TGTGCCAGCAGGCAAGACAGGGAGAACACTGAAGCTTTCTTT. This sequence encodes CASRQDRENTEAFF.

The chain has TRBV28 and TRBJ1-6, with a possible D match to TRBD1 (5 bases). Trimming shortened V by 2 bases and J by 4 bases, and 15 bases separated the two germline ends. CDR1 MDHEN and CDR2 SYDVKM come from the germline V gene. The CDR3 is 17 amino acids. The CDR3 sequence is CASSLGSVRGYNSPLHF. CDR3 bases: TGTGCCAGCAGTTTAGGGTCGGTAAGGGGATATAATTCACCCCTCCACTTT.

The count of this clone is one. This chain uses TRBV2 with TRBJ2-3, with D possibly being TRBD1 (6 bases). Per the germline V gene, CDR1 is SNHLY and CDR2 is FYNNEI. V shed 6 bases and J shed 2 bases, with 15 bases lying between them. The length of the CDR3 is 15 residues. DNA for the CDR3: TGTGCCAGCAGCGGAAGGGGGACCATCACAGATACGCAGTATTTT. Encoded protein: CASSGRGTITDTQYF. The complete variable domain, with remaining parts taken from reference TRBV2 and TRBJ2-3, reads EPEVTQTPSHQVTQMGQEVILRCVPISNHLYFYWYRQILGQKVEFLVSFYNNEISEKSEIFDDQFSVERPDGSNFTLKIRSTKLEDSAMYFCASSGRGTITDTQYFGPGTRLTVL.

The V gene is TRBV30, the J gene TRBJ1-4; weak D call: TRBD1 (5 bases). The CDR3 covers 14 residues. Germline lookup yields CDR1 GTSNPN and CDR2 SVGIG (reference sequence). The ends were cut back, 1 base at V and 8 bases at J, with 14 bases in the middle. CDR3 loop: CAWSEGRGEEKLFF. The CDR3 DNA reads TGTGCCTGGAGTGAGGGGAGGGGAGAGGAAAAACTGTTTTTT.

This clone was seen just once. The chain links TRBV6-5 to TRBJ2-3; 8 bases map to TRBD2. Germline V lookup: CDR1 MNHEY, CDR2 SVGAGI. The V and J ends lost 8 bases and 12 bases, in that order; junction bases with no gene match: 7. The CDR3 spans 11 residues. CDR3 loop: CASARGGTQYF. The CDR3 DNA follows: TGTGCCAGCGCCCGGGGGGGTACTCAGTATTTT.